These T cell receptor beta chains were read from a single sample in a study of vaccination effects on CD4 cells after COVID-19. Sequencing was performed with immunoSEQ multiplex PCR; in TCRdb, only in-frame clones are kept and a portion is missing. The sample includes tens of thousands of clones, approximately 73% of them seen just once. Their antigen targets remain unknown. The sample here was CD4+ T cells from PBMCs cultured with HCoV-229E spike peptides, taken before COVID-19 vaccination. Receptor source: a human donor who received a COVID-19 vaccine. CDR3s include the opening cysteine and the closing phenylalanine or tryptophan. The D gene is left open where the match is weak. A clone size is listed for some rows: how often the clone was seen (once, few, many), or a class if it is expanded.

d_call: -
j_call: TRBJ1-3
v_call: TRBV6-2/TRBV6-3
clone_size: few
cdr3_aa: CASSYSSTSSGNTIYF
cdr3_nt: TGTGCCAGCAGTTACTCTTCGACGAGCTCTGGAAACACCATATATTTT

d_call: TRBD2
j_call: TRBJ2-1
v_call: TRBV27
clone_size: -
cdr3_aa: CASSLTSGGAGYNEQFF
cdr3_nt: TGTGCCAGCAGTTTAACTAGCGGGGGGGCCGGCTACAATGAGCAGTTCTTC

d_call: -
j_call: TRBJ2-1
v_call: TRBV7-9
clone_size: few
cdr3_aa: CASTLPLLAPLSGEQFF
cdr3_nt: TGTGCCAGCACCCTCCCCCTTCTAGCCCCCTTGAGTGGTGAGCAGTTCTTC

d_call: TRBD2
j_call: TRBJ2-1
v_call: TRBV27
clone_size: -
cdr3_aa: CASSLGSGGYNEQFF
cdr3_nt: TGTGCCAGCAGTTTAGGTAGCGGGGGTTACAATGAGCAGTTCTTC

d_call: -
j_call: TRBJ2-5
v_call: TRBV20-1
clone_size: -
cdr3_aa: CSARLRETQYF
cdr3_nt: TGCAGTGCTAGACTACGAGAGACCCAGTACTTC

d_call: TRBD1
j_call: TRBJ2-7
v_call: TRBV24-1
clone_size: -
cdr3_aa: CATSDLGTGFVQYF
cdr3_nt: TGTGCCACCAGTGATTTAGGGACAGGGTTCGTGCAGTACTTC

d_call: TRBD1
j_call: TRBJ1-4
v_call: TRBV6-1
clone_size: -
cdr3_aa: CASSDRQGVTNEKLFF
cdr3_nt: TGTGCCAGCAGTGACCGACAGGGGGTCACTAATGAAAAACTGTTTTTT

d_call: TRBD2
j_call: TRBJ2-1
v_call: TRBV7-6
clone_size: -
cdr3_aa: CASSLRGGSGYNEQFF
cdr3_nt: TGTGCCAGCAGCTTACGTGGCGGGAGTGGATACAATGAGCAGTTCTTC

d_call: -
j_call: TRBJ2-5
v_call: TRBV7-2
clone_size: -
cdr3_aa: CASSLAGTFQETQYF
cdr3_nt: TGTGCCAGCAGCTTAGCCGGGACTTTCCAAGAGACCCAGTACTTC

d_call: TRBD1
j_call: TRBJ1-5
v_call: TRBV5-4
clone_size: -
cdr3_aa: CASSSVPGQGKPQHF
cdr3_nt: TGTGCCAGCAGCTCCGTCCCGGGACAGGGAAAGCCCCAGCATTTT

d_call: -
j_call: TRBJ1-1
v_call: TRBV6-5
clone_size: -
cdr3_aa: CASSYPPSIEAFF
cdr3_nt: TGTGCCAGCAGTTACCCGCCGAGCATCGAAGCTTTCTTT

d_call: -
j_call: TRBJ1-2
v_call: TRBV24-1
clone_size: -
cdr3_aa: CATSDVARVGGYTF
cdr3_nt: TGTGCCACCAGTGATGTCGCCAGGGTGGGCGGCTACACCTTC

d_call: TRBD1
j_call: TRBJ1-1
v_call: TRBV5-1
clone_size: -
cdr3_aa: CASSLAPTGVNTEAFF
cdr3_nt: TGCGCCAGCAGCTTGGCCCCGACAGGGGTAAACACTGAAGCTTTCTTT

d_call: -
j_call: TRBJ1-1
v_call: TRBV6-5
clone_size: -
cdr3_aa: CASTPQRMNTEAFF
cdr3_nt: TGTGCCAGCACCCCACAGCGAATGAACACTGAAGCTTTCTTT

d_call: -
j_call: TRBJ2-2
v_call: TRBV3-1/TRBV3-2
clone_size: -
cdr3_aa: CASSPLGSGLDTGELFF
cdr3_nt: TGTGCCAGCAGCCCGCTGGGTAGCGGACTTGACACCGGGGAGCTGTTTTTT

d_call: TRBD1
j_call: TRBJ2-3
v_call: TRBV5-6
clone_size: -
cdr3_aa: CASQRDRVTDTQYF
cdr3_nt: TGTGCCAGCCAGAGGGACAGGGTGACAGATACGCAGTATTTT

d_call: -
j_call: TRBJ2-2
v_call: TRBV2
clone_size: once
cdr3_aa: CASRPRQSGELFF
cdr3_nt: TGTGCCAGCAGACCTCGACAGTCCGGGGAGCTGTTTTTT

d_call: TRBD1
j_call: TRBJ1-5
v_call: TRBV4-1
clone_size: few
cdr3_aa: CASTTSTGSLGNQPQHF
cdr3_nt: TGCGCCAGCACGACCTCGACAGGGAGTCTCGGCAATCAGCCCCAGCATTTT

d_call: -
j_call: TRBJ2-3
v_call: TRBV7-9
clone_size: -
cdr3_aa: CASSFSGDTQYF
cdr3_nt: TGTGCCAGCAGCTTCTCCGGGGATACGCAGTATTTT

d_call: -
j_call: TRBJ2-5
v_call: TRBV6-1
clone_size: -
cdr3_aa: CASSEAWRETQYF
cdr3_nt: TGTGCCAGCAGTGAAGCCTGGAGGGAGACCCAGTACTTC

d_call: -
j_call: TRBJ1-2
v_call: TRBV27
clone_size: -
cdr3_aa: CASWGGRGYTF
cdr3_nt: TGTGCCAGCTGGGGGGGAAGGGGCTACACCTTC

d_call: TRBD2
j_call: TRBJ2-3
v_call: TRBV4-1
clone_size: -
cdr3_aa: CASSQPSGGASTDTQYF
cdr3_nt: TGCGCCAGCAGCCAGCCTAGCGGGGGGGCCTCAACAGATACGCAGTATTTT

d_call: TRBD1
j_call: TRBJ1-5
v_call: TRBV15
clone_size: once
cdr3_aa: CATSRTGVSNQPQHF
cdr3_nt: TGTGCCACCAGCAGGACAGGGGTTAGCAATCAGCCCCAGCATTTT

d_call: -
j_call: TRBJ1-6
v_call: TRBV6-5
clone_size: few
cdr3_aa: CASRRTANSPLHF
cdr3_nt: TGTGCCAGCAGAAGGACAGCTAATTCACCCCTCCACTTT

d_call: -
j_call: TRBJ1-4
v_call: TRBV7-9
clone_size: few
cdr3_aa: CASSVGIGFEYGTNEKLFF
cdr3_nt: TGTGCCAGCAGCGTAGGGATCGGGTTCGAGTATGGAACTAATGAAAAACTGTTTTTT

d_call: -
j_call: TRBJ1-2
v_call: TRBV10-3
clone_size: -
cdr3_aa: CAITPRRAARYTF
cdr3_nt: TGTGCCATCACCCCCCGGAGGGCAGCGCGCTACACCTTC

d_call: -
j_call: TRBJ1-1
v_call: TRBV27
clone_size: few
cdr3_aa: CASSLLGAGNTEAFF
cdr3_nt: TGTGCCAGCAGTTTATTGGGGGCCGGGAACACTGAAGCTTTCTTT

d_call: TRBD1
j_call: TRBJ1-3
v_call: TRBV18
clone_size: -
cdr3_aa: CASSLDRGARSGNTIYF
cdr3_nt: TGTGCCAGCTCTCTGGACAGGGGGGCCCGCTCTGGAAACACCATATATTTT

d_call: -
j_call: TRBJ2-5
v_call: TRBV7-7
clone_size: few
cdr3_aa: CASSSGRLVRGTLETQYF
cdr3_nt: TGTGCCAGCAGCTCAGGTCGGCTGGTGAGGGGGACATTGGAGACCCAGTACTTC

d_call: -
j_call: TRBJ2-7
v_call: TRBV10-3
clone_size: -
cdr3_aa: CAISGLVGGRSRYEQYF
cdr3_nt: TGTGCCATCAGTGGACTCGTGGGGGGAAGAAGTCGGTACGAGCAGTACTTC

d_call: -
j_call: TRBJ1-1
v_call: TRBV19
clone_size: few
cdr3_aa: CASSIVVRNTEAFF
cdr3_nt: TGTGCCAGTAGTATAGTGGTTAGGAACACTGAAGCTTTCTTT

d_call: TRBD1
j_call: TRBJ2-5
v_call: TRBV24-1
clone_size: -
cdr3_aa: CATSDSYRGRFETQYF
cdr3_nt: TGTGCCACCAGTGATTCATACAGGGGGCGCTTTGAGACCCAGTACTTC

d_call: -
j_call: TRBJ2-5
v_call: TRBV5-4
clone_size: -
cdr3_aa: CASSLFAGRYKKTQYF
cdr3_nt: TGTGCCAGCAGCTTGTTCGCGGGACGGTACAAGAAGACCCAGTACTTC

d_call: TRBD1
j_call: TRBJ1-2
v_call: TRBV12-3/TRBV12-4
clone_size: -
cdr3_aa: CASSHGQGFGYTF
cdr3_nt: TGTGCCAGCAGTCACGGACAGGGCTTTGGCTACACCTTC

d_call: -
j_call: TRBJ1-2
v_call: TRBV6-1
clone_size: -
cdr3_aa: CSSTLPGRHGYTF
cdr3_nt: TGTTCCAGCACCTTACCGGGACGACATGGCTACACCTTC

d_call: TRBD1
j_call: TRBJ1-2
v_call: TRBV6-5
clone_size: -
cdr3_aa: CASRTGGLDYGYTF
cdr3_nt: TGTGCCAGCAGAACAGGGGGCCTAGACTATGGCTACACCTTC

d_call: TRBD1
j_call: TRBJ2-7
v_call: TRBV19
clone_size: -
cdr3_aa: CASSKRQGTHEQYF
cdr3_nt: TGTGCCAGTAGTAAACGACAGGGAACCCACGAGCAGTACTTC

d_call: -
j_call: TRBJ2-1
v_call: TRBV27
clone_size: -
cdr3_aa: CASSLSASRDNEQFF
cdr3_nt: TGTGCCAGCAGTTTATCGGCATCCAGGGACAATGAGCAGTTCTTC

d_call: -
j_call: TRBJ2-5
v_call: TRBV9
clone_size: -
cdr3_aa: CASSGEETQYF
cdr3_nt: TGTGCCAGCAGCGGGGAAGAGACCCAGTACTTC

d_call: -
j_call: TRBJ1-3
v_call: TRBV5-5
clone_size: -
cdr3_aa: CASSLLTGNTIYF
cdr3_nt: TGTGCCAGCAGCTTGTTGACTGGAAACACCATATATTTT

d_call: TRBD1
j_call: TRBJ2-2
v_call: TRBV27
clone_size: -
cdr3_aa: CASSASGTATGELFF
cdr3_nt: TGTGCCAGCAGTGCATCCGGGACAGCGACCGGGGAGCTGTTTTTT

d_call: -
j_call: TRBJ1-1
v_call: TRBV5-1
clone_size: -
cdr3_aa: CASSPGGNTEAFF
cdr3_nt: TGCGCCAGCAGCCCCGGGGGCAACACTGAAGCTTTCTTT

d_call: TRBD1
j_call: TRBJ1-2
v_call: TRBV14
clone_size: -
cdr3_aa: CASSDTGGGGYTF
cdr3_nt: TGTGCCAGCAGCGATACAGGGGGAGGTGGCTACACCTTC

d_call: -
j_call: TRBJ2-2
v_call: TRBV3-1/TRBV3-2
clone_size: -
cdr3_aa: CASSRETLNGELFF
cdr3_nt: TGTGCCAGCAGCCGAGAGACTTTGAACGGGGAGCTGTTTTTT

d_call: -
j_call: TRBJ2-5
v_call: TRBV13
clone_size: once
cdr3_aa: CASRRGSQETQYF
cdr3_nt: TGTGCCAGCAGACGGGGGAGCCAAGAGACCCAGTACTTC

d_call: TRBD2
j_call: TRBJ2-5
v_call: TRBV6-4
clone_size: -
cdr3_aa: CASSDAGGGPQYF
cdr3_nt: TGTGCCAGCAGTGACGCGGGAGGCGGGCCCCAGTACTTC

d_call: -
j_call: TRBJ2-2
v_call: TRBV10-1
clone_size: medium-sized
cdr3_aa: CASRGGLGDTGELFF
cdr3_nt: TGCGCCAGCAGGGGTGGATTGGGGGACACCGGGGAGCTGTTTTTT

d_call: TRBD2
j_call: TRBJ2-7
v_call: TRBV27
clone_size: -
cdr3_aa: CASSRTVAGAYEQYF
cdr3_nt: TGTGCCAGCAGTCGGACCGTAGCGGGAGCTTACGAGCAGTACTTC

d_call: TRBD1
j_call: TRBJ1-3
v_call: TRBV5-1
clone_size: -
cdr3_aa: CASSFTGAFGNTIYF
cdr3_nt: TGCGCCAGCAGCTTTACAGGGGCTTTTGGAAACACCATATATTTT